Detailed here is one T cell receptor beta chain. Its specificity is not known. Germline trimming cut 0 bases from V and 4 bases from J; bases unmatched to any gene: 6. Germline lookup yields CDR1 SGHNT and CDR2 YYREEE (reference sequence). The CDR3 sequence is 17 residues long. The data derive from a study of cytomegalovirus exposure and HLA in healthy donors. Notes on the study in general: The authors listed 150 or so TCR beta chains as cytomegalovirus-associated. The classifier, whose performance was assessed in both the original and validation cohorts, reportedly diagnosed cytomegalovirus status with high specificity and sensitivity. An apparent linkage of common viral pathogens to several of the most significant clusters emerged in a later analysis.

The PCR ran on 60 Vbeta and 13 Jbeta primers. Only in-frame clones appear in the TCRdb table, and some are missing; sequencing was by immunoSEQ multiplex PCR. The table has under 150,000 clones, roughly 9.9% seen once. This clonotype was obtained from a man aged 30 to 45 in good health and CMV-seronegative. The chain recombines TRBV5-4 with TRBJ2-2; 10 nucleotides align to TRBD1. Source material: PBMCs. CDR3 protein: CASSLAPGTGVTGELFF. The CDR3 DNA follows: TGTGCCAGCAGCTTGGCCCCCGGGACAGGGGTCACCGGGGAGCTGTTTTTT.